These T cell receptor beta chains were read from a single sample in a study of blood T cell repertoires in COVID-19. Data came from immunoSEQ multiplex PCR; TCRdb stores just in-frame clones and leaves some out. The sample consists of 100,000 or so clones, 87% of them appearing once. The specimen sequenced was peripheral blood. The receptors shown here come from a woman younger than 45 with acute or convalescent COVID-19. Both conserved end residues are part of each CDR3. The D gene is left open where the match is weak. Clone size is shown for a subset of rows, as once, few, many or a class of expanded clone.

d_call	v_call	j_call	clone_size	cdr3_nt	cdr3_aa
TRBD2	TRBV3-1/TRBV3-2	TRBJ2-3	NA	TGTGCCAGCAGCCAAGATCCCCCCTTCGGACTAGCGGGGGCCGATACGCAGTATTTT	CASSQDPPFGLAGADTQYF
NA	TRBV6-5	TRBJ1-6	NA	TGTGCCAGCAGGAGGGGGGGGACCGATAATTCACCCCTCCACTTT	CASRRGGTDNSPLHF
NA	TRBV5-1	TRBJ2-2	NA	TGCGCCAGCAGCGCGGGACTGGACACCGGGGAGCTGTTTTTT	CASSAGLDTGELFF
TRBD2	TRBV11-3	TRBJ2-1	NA	TGTGCCAGCAGCTTAGATCAACTAGCGGGGGGGCTCAATGAGCAGTTCTTC	CASSLDQLAGGLNEQFF
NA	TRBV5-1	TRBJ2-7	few	TGCGCCAGCAGCTTGGACAGAACCAGCTACGAGCAGTACTTC	CASSLDRTSYEQYF
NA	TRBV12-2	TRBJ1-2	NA	TGTGCAAGTCGCTCTCCCCCCTGGGGGCGCTATGGCTACACCTTC	CASRSPPWGRYGYTF
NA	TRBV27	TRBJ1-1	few	TGTGCCAGCAGTCCCTTCTACGGGAGGGTCGCTGAAGCTTTCTTT	CASSPFYGRVAEAFF
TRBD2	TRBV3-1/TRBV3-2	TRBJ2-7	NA	TGTGCCAGCAGCCAAGGGATGAGCGGGGGTCCCTACGAGCAGTACTTC	CASSQGMSGGPYEQYF
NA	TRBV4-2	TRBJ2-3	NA	TGTGCCAGCAGCCAACAGGGCGCGAGCACAGATACGCAGTATTTT	CASSQQGASTDTQYF
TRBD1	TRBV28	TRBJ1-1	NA	TGTGCCAGCGCTGGGGGACAGCAAGCTTTCTTT	CASAGGQQAFF
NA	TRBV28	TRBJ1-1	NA	TGTGCCAGCAGTAACAGGGTTGGCACTGAAGCTTTCTTT	CASSNRVGTEAFF